The 18 T cell receptor beta chains in this list originate from one sample, sequenced in a study of blood T cell repertoires in COVID-19. Libraries were prepared by immunoSEQ multiplex PCR; TCRdb keeps only in-frame clonotypes and omits some of them. The repertoire has around 170,000 clones, about 90% of them found once; the top ten carry roughly 7.3%. The source material was PBMCs or T cells enriched from blood (not recorded which). The receptors come from a woman between 45 and 60 years old who had recovered from COVID-19.

The chain carries TRBV7-9 and TRBJ2-2; TRBD2 might be the D (5 bases). The V end was cut by 6 bases, the J end by 4 bases, with 12 bases between. The CDR3 is made up of 14 amino acids. Germline loops: CDR1 SEHNR, CDR2 FQNEAQ (reference sequence). The CDR3 sequence: CASRPPSGTGELFF. The CDR3 DNA is TGTGCCAGCAGACCTCCCAGCGGCACCGGGGAGCTGTTTTTT.

The J gene is TRBJ1-5, the V gene TRBV4-2; weak D call: TRBD1 (5 bases). This CDR3 is 15 amino acids long. Trimming removed 4 bases at V and 4 bases at J, with 14 bases between. Germline-derived CDR1 and CDR2 are LGHNA and YNFKEQ. CDR3 sequence: CASSLYWGENQPQHF. Written as DNA, the CDR3 is TGTGCCAGCAGCCTTTATTGGGGGGAGAATCAGCCCCAGCATTTT.

V and J are TRBV29-1 and TRBJ1-2; possibly TRBD1 for D (5 bases). Germline V gene data show CDR1 as SQVTM and CDR2 as ANQGSEA. The ends were cut back, 5 bases at V and 6 bases at J, with 19 bases in the middle. The CDR3 is made up of 14 amino acids. CDR3 nucleotide sequence: TGCAGCGTTTACAGACAGACCTCTAGAGATGGCTACACCTTC. Protein product: CSVYRQTSRDGYTF.

The rearrangement joins TRBV25-1 to TRBJ1-1; the D is unclear. Trimming cost V 3 bases and J 4 bases, with 3 bases left between them. The CDR3 is made up of 11 amino acids. The germline gives CDR1 MGHDK, CDR2 SYGVNS. The CDR3 region has the DNA TGTGCCAGCAGTGACTCCACTGAAGCTTTCTTT. It translates to CASSDSTEAFF.

The gene calls are TRBV5-1 and TRBJ2-1, with TRBD2 matching 8 bases. This CDR3 comprises 13 residues. V lost 4 bases and J lost 8; bases outside the gene matches: 5. From germline, CDR1 is SGHRS and CDR2 YFSETQ. CDR3 DNA: TGCGCCAGCAGCCTTAGCGGGAAGCATGAGCAGTTCTTC. This translates into CASSLSGKHEQFF.

This clone was observed once. The chain joins TRBV11-3 to TRBJ2-3; 12 nucleotides match TRBD2. With V trimmed by 5 bases and J by 2 bases, 11 bases remained unmatched. The CDR3 sequence is 18 residues long. Germline V gene data show CDR1 as SGHNT and CDR2 as YENEEA. This CDR3 is CASSPDWTSGAPTDTQYF. For the CDR3, the DNA is TGTGCCAGCAGCCCTGATTGGACTAGCGGGGCGCCCACAGATACGCAGTATTTT.

This chain joins TRBV10-2 and TRBJ2-7, with D possibly TRBD2 on 6 matching bases. With 3 bases removed from V and 5 bases from J, the gap between germline ends came to 17 bases. Germline V gives CDR1 WSHSY, CDR2 SAAADI. The CDR3 extends over 15 amino acids. CDR3 nucleotides: TGCGCCAGCAGTGATAGGGCTAGTCCTAGCGACGAGCAGTACTTC. Its translation: CASSDRASPSDEQYF.

The chain links TRBV27 to TRBJ2-3; the match to TRBD2 covers 11 bases. Germline CDR1 is MNHEY and CDR2 is SMNVEV (reference sequence). The CDR3 consists of 17 residues. V shed 5 bases and J 2 bases; nucleotides not matched to a gene: 9. For the CDR3, the DNA is TGTGCCAGCAGTGGGACTAGCGGAGCGCTTTCCACAGATACGCAGTATTTT. Protein: CASSGTSGALSTDTQYF.

The chain links TRBV5-1 to TRBJ1-6; 11 bases agree with TRBD1. This CDR3 is built from 16 residues. From germline, CDR1 is SGHRS and CDR2 YFSETQ. V shed 3 bases, J shed 6 bases, and the junction held 5 bases outside the gene matches. CDR3 residues: CASSSGTGGFNSPLHF. The DNA of the CDR3 is TGCGCCAGCAGCTCAGGGACAGGGGGTTTTAATTCACCCCTCCACTTT.

This chain connects TRBV5-4 to TRBJ2-1; TRBD2 matches 9 bases. This CDR3 comprises 15 residues. With V trimmed by 5 bases and J by 5 bases, 8 bases remained unmatched. Per germline, CDR1 SGHNT and CDR2 YYREEE (reference sequence). The DNA for the CDR3 is TGTGCCAGCAGGTGGCGGGAGGGCCCCGACAATGAGCAGTTCTTC. This encodes CASRWREGPDNEQFF.

The chain combines TRBV19 with TRBJ2-1, with TRBD2 identical over 8 bases. The J segment lost 5 bases and the V segment lost 9 bases, leaving 12 bases of the junction unmatched. This CDR3 spans 15 amino acids. The V gene's germline CDR1 is LNHDA and CDR2 SQIVND (reference sequence). CDR3 amino acids: CASGLAHGVNNEQFF. The CDR3 DNA reads TGTGCCAGCGGACTAGCCCACGGTGTGAACAATGAGCAGTTCTTC.

The chain is built from TRBV10-3 and TRBJ1-1; D remains unclear. The CDR3 runs 15 residues. Germline CDR1 ENHRY, CDR2 SYGVKD. Between the trimmed V and J ends, which lost 0 bases and 1 base, there was a span of 9 bases. The CDR3 region is CAISESGPKNTEAFF. The CDR3 DNA reads as TGTGCCATCAGTGAGTCGGGCCCGAAGAACACTGAAGCTTTCTTT.

The CDR3 DNA reads as TGCAGCGTTGAGTTCGGGGGGGGTGGCTACACCTTC. Protein product: CSVEFGGGGYTF. The rearrangement uses TRBV29-1 and TRBJ1-2; a possible D gene is TRBD1 (5 bases). V gave up 3 bases and J gave up 7 bases, with 12 bases separating them. CDR3 length equals 12 residues. From germline, CDR1 is SQVTM and CDR2 ANQGSEA.

This chain connects TRBV19 to TRBJ2-5, with a weak D call TRBD2 (7 bases). CDR1 is LNHDA and CDR2 is SQIVND in the germline V gene (reference sequence). The CDR3 totals 15 residues. V was cut by 10 bases and J by 4 bases, with 22 bases left in between. The CDR3: CATSLRGQAGETQYF. In DNA, the CDR3 is TGTGCCACCTCCTTGCGGGGGCAGGCGGGAGAGACCCAGTACTTC.

This sequence joins TRBV5-1 and TRBJ2-7; TRBD1 is a possible D gene (7 bases). Germline values: CDR1 SGHRS, CDR2 YFSETQ. This CDR3 region has 15 residues. V was clipped by 0 bases and J by 4 bases, with 14 bases between them. The CDR3 is CASSLETGTGYEQYF. Here the CDR3 DNA reads TGCGCCAGCAGCTTGGAGACAGGGACTGGGTACGAGCAGTACTTC.

The chain is built from TRBV29-1 and TRBJ1-1, with D maybe TRBD1 (5 bases). CDR1 is SQVTM, CDR2 ANQGSEA, per germline. The CDR3 covers 13 residues. With 3 bases removed from V and 1 base from J, the gap between germline ends came to 9 bases. CDR3 residues: CSVDQGGNTEAFF. For the CDR3, the DNA is TGCAGCGTTGATCAGGGAGGGAACACTGAAGCTTTCTTT.

The V and J genes are TRBV5-1 and TRBJ1-2; TRBD1 agrees at 7 bases. Germline V lookup: CDR1 SGHRS, CDR2 YFSETQ. This CDR3 comprises 13 residues. V trimming: 4 bases; J trimming: 7 bases; junction bases outside the gene matches: 7. CDR3 bases: TGCGCCAGCAGCCAGGGACAGCTGGGTGGCTACACCTTC. It translates to CASSQGQLGGYTF.

V gene TRBV24-1 combines with J gene TRBJ1-2; no firm D call. Germline V lookup: CDR1 KGHDR, CDR2 SFDVKD. The CDR3 is 14 residues long. Trimming cost V 9 bases and J 0 bases, with 13 bases left between them. The CDR3 loop reads CATGLTFSNYGYTF. Written as DNA, the CDR3 is TGTGCCACCGGTCTGACATTCTCTAACTATGGCTACACCTTC.